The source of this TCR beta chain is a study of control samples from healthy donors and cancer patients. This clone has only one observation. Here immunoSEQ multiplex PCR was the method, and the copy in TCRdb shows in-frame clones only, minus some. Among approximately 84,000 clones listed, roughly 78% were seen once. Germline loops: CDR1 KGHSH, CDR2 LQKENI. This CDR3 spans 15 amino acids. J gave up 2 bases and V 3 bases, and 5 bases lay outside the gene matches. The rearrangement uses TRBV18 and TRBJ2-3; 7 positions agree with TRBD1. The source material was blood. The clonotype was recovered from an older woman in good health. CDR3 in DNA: TGTGCCAGCTCACCCCCCGGGACAGCCACAGATACGCAGTATTTT. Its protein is CASSPPGTATDTQYF.